These 9 T cell receptor beta chains originate from one sample sequenced in a study of siplizumab effects on memory and regulatory T cells. Sequencing was performed with immunoSEQ multiplex PCR; in TCRdb, only in-frame clones are kept and a portion is missing. The sample carries roughly 50,000 clones, nearly 95% recorded once. The sequenced material came from CD8+ T cells sorted from blood. Receptors were obtained from a human donor in good health.

This chain uses TRBV27 with TRBJ1-4; 8 bases align to TRBD1. CDR3 length: 13 amino acids. Germline V CDR1 and CDR2: MNHEY, SMNVEV (reference sequence). Trimming at V came to 5 bases and at J to 10 bases, leaving 6 bases not matched to a gene. CDR3: CASSPGTGGKLFF. For the CDR3, the DNA is TGTGCCAGCAGTCCCGGGACAGGAGGAAAACTGTTTTTT.

The chain uses TRBV15 and TRBJ2-7; D is ambiguous. The V and J ends lost 1 base and 0 bases respectively, with 10 bases between them. The CDR3 runs 15 residues. CDR1 is LNHNV and CDR2 is YYDKDF in the germline V gene (reference sequence). This chain's CDR3 is CATSRGWAASYEQYF. The CDR3 DNA is TGTGCCACCAGCAGAGGGTGGGCAGCCTCCTACGAGCAGTACTTC.

The rearrangement joins TRBV2 to TRBJ2-7; the match to TRBD2 covers 12 bases. Germline assignment: CDR1 SNHLY and CDR2 FYNNEI. This CDR3 is 15 amino acids long. V was pared by 6 bases and J by 6 bases, with 9 bases of the junction left unmatched. In nucleotides, the CDR3 is TGTGCCAGCAGCCCCAGACTAGCGGGAGTACCCGAGCAGTACTTC. As protein: CASSPRLAGVPEQYF.

V and J are TRBV27 and TRBJ1-4; D possibly corresponds to TRBD1 (6 bases). Per the germline V gene, CDR1 is MNHEY and CDR2 is SMNVEV (reference sequence). This CDR3 has 17 residues. V lost 1 base and J 2 bases, leaving 14 bases between the germline ends. This CDR3 is CASSLFTGSSTNEKLFF. The CDR3 coding sequence is TGTGCCAGCAGTTTATTCACAGGGTCTTCCACTAATGAAAAACTGTTTTTT. Supplemented by reference TRBV27 and TRBJ1-4, the full variable domain reads EAQVTQNPRYLITVTGKKLTVTCSQNMNHEYMSWYRQDPGLGLRQIYYSMNVEVTDKGDVPEGYKVSRKEKRNFPLILESPSPNQTSLYFCASSLFTGSSTNEKLFFGSGTQLSVL.

V is TRBV28 and J is TRBJ1-2; D uncertain. With 1 base removed from V and 2 bases from J, the gap between germline ends came to 11 bases. Germline lookup yields CDR1 MDHEN and CDR2 SYDVKM. CDR3 length: 15 amino acids. CDR3 nucleotide sequence: TGTGCCAGCAGTTTATTAGTAGGCGAGAACTATGGCTACACCTTC. Protein sequence: CASSLLVGENYGYTF.

The V gene is TRBV6-4, the J gene TRBJ2-2; D is ambiguous. The germline V gene encodes CDR1 MRHNA and CDR2 SNTAGT. The CDR3 has 13 residues. Trimming took off 3 bases at V and 0 bases at J, with 2 bases between the two ends. CDR3 in DNA: TGTGCCAGCAGTGAAGCGAACACCGGGGAGCTGTTTTTT. Translated, it gives CASSEANTGELFF.

The J gene is TRBJ1-2, the V gene TRBV7-8; weak D call: TRBD1 (5 bases). V was trimmed by 5 bases and J by 4 bases, leaving 14 bases between them. There are 14 residues in the CDR3. In germline, CDR1 is SGHVS, CDR2 FQNEAQ. The CDR3 reads CASSPNGGGYGYTF. The CDR3, as DNA: TGTGCCAGCAGCCCAAACGGGGGTGGCTATGGCTACACCTTC.

The rearrangement uses TRBV7-8 and TRBJ2-3, with D perhaps assigned TRBD1 or TRBD2 (5 bases each). This CDR3 region has 14 residues. CDR1 is SGHVS, CDR2 FQNEAQ, per germline. V was cut by 6 bases and J by 5 bases, with 15 bases left in between. In DNA, the CDR3 is TGTGCCAGCAGTAGGCTTGGGGGAGAAGATACGCAGTATTTT. It is translated as CASSRLGGEDTQYF.

The V call is TRBV5-5, the J call TRBJ2-7; D call uncertain. This CDR3 has 12 amino acids. V was shortened by 2 bases and J by 5 bases, with 8 bases between the two germline ends. Germline CDR1 reads SGHKS; CDR2 reads YYEKEE (reference sequence). Here the CDR3 DNA reads TGTGCCAGCAGCTTTCGACCGAACGAGCAGTACTTC. Translating gives CASSFRPNEQYF.